Each of the 21 T cell receptor beta chains below was sequenced from the same sample in a study of Graves' ophthalmopathy and Graves' hyperthyroidism. RNA transcripts yielded amplified TCR beta CDR3 regions. An initial RT-PCR round employing HTBI primers preceded a second-round multiplex PCR. From the multiplex PCR reads, TCRdb called clonotypes with MiXCR, one entry per CDR3 protein. The sample yields roughly 400,000 distinct CDR3 sequences, about 15% seen once. Sequencing was performed on peripheral blood. These receptors originate from an adult woman with stable Graves' hyperthyroidism.

This clonotype came up a few times. The V call is TRBV7-6, the J call TRBJ2-2, with 9 positions matching TRBD1. After removal of 2 bases from V and 5 bases from J, the junction contained 6 bases not matched to a gene. The germline V gene has CDR1 SGHVS and CDR2 FNYEAQ. The CDR3 runs 16 residues. CDR3 region: CASSLPGQGMTGELFF. The CDR3 region has the DNA TGTGCCAGCAGCTTACCCGGACAGGGGATGACCGGGGAGCTGTTTTTT.

This clonotype occurred many times. The V and J genes are TRBV28 and TRBJ1-5, with 7 bases identical to TRBD1. CDR1 is MDHEN, CDR2 SYDVKM, per germline. Germline trimming cut 3 bases from V and 7 bases from J; bases unmatched to any gene: 9. The CDR3 sequence is 15 residues long. CDR3 sequence: CASSLARQGGQPQHF. DNA for the CDR3: TGTGCCAGCAGTTTGGCGAGGCAGGGGGGGCAGCCCCAGCATTTT.

The gene calls are TRBV30 and TRBJ2-7; 7 nucleotides align to TRBD1. CDR1 and CDR2 (germline): GTSNPN, SVGIG (reference sequence). The J segment lost 0 bases and the V segment lost 0 bases, leaving 11 bases of the junction unmatched. The CDR3 has 17 amino acids. CDR3 sequence reads: CAWSVIGLRGTSYEQYF. The CDR3 coding sequence is TGTGCCTGGAGTGTAATCGGCCTCAGGGGGACCTCCTACGAGCAGTACTTC. Full variable domain (rest looked up from reference TRBV30 and TRBJ2-7): SQTIHQWPATLVQPVGSPLSLECTVEGTSNPNLYWYRQAAGRGLQLLFYSVGIGQISSEVPQNLSASRPQDRQFILSSKKLLLSDSGFYLCAWSVIGLRGTSYEQYFGPGTRLTVT.

The chain employs TRBV12-3 or TRBV12-4 and TRBJ1-6; 9 positions agree with TRBD1. This CDR3 is 13 amino acids long. Losses at the gene ends were 6 bases for V and 10 bases for J; bases not matched to a gene: 4. CDR3 sequence (DNA): TGTGCCAGCAGGGACAGGGGTGGGTCACCCCTCCACTTT. It translates to CASRDRGGSPLHF.

This clonotype has ten or more counts. The chain recombines TRBV15 with TRBJ2-6; the D gene could be TRBD1 or TRBD2 (5 bases each). CDR1 is LNHNV and CDR2 is YYDKDF in the germline V gene (reference sequence). The V and J ends lost 0 bases and 4 bases respectively, with 13 bases between them. There are 17 residues in the CDR3. CDR3 region: CATSRERAGRGANVLTF. The CDR3 bases are TGTGCCACCAGCAGAGAGAGGGCAGGGCGAGGGGCCAACGTCCTGACTTTC.

Many counts were recorded for this clonotype. The chain links TRBV19 to TRBJ2-5, with D perhaps matching TRBD2 (5 bases). V lost 5 bases to trimming and J lost 5 bases, with 9 bases between them. Germline-derived CDR1 and CDR2 are LNHDA and SQIVND (reference sequence). This CDR3 has 12 amino acids. CDR3 DNA: TGTGCCAGTAGTCCGGACTGGGAGACCCAGTACTTC. Translated, it gives CASSPDWETQYF. The full variable domain, completed using reference TRBV19 and TRBJ2-5, is DGGITQSPKYLFRKEGQNVTLSCEQNLNHDAMYWYRQDPGQGLRLIYYSQIVNDFQKGDIAEGYSVSREKKESFPLTVTSAQKNPTAFYLCASSPDWETQYFGPGTRLLVL.

This clonotype has at least ten counts. The chain has TRBV27 and TRBJ2-7; D is perhaps TRBD2 (5 bases). Germline assignment: CDR1 MNHEY and CDR2 SMNVEV (reference sequence). V gave up 8 bases and J gave up 2 bases, with 16 bases separating them. CDR3 size: 14 residues. DNA for the CDR3: TGTGCCAGCTCCCGAGAGGCGGGTCCCTACGAGCAGTACTTC. It yields the protein CASSREAGPYEQYF.

This chain uses TRBV5-1 with TRBJ1-1, with D perhaps matching TRBD1 (5 bases). Per the germline V gene, CDR1 is SGHRS and CDR2 is YFSETQ. The CDR3 has 14 amino acids. Trimming took off 0 bases at V and 5 bases at J, with 11 bases between the two ends. CDR3 in amino acids: CASSLGDSFTEAFF. CDR3 coding DNA: TGCGCCAGCAGCTTGGGAGACAGTTTTACTGAAGCTTTCTTT. The complete variable domain, with remaining parts taken from reference TRBV5-1 and TRBJ1-1, reads KAGVTQTPRYLIKTRGQQVTLSCSPISGHRSVSWYQQTPGQGLQFLFEYFSETQRNKGNFPGRFSGRQFSNSRSEMNVSTLELGDSALYLCASSLGDSFTEAFFGQGTRLTVV.

There are many counts of this clonotype. The V call is TRBV6-1, the J call TRBJ1-5; unclear D gene. V shed 3 bases and J shed 6 bases, with 15 bases lying between them. CDR3 length equals 15 residues. CDR1 is MNHNS, CDR2 SASEGT, per germline. The CDR3 region is CASSDRSVGSQPQHF. CDR3 bases: TGTGCCAGCAGTGACAGGTCGGTTGGGAGTCAGCCCCAGCATTTT.

This clonotype was recorded at least ten times. The chain combines TRBV6-9 with TRBJ1-1; 12 bases are a match to TRBD1. CDR3 size: 16 residues. In germline, CDR1 is MNHGY, CDR2 SVAAGI. The V segment lost 7 bases and the J segment 2 bases; nucleotides outside the gene matches: 8. The CDR3 nucleotides are TGTGCCAGCACCCCGGGACAGGGGGCCGGTAACACTGAAGCTTTCTTT. This gives the protein CASTPGQGAGNTEAFF.

This clonotype was counted at least ten times. The genes are TRBV27 and TRBJ2-7; D is possibly TRBD1 (5 bases). Trimming took 6 bases from V and 3 from J, leaving 15 bases between them. The CDR3 has 14 residues. The germline gives CDR1 MNHEY, CDR2 SMNVEV (reference sequence). As DNA, the CDR3 is TGTGCCAGCAGCATAGGACACCTCCGCTACGAGCAGTACTTC. Protein sequence: CASSIGHLRYEQYF.

This clonotype showed up many times. CDR3 DNA sequence: TGTGCCAGCAGTTTTCCGGGACTACTGTACAATGAGCAGTTCTTC. Encoded protein: CASSFPGLLYNEQFF. This chain connects TRBV12-3 or TRBV12-4 to TRBJ2-1; 7 nucleotides agree with TRBD2. Trimming cost V 3 bases and J 4 bases; bases outside gene matches: 6. The CDR3 is made up of 15 amino acids.

At least ten counts were recorded for this clonotype. Its ends do not fully match the called genes, so a read error is possible. The rearrangement uses TRBV15 and TRBJ2-2, with 8 bases matching TRBD1. There are 17 residues in the CDR3. Germline loops: CDR1 LNHNV, CDR2 YYDKDF (reference sequence). The CDR3 sequence is CATSRGRQGPNTGELSF. The CDR3 region has the DNA TGTGCCACCAGCAGAGGACGACAGGGGCCGAACACCGGGGAGCTGTCTTTT. The full variable domain, completed using reference TRBV15 and TRBJ2-2, is DAMVIQNPRYQVTQFGKPVTLSCSQTLNHNVMYWYQQKSSQAPKLLFHYYDKDFNNEADTPDNFQSRRPNTSFCFLDIRSPGLGDTAMYLCATSRGRQGPNTGELSFGEGSRLTVL.

This clonotype was found many times. The CDR3 nucleotides are TGTGCCAGCAGTTTTGGGGGGCTTGTGTACGAGCAGTACTTC. Translating it yields CASSFGGLVYEQYF. V and J are TRBV12-3 or TRBV12-4 and TRBJ2-7, with D perhaps TRBD1 or TRBD2 (6 bases each). The length of the CDR3 is 14 residues. V dropped 3 bases and J dropped 4 bases, with 13 bases sitting between them.

As for this clonotype: This may arise from a read error, as a much more abundant clone is one base away. This chain uses TRBV6-1 with TRBJ1-5; 7 bases are a match to TRBD1. From germline, CDR1 is MNHNS and CDR2 SASEGT. The CDR3 contains 14 residues. CDR3 loop: CASSEDRTNQPQDF. The CDR3 region has the DNA TGTGCCAGCAGTGAGGACAGGACCAATCAGCCCCAGGATTTT.

This clonotype has a handful of counts. The chain links TRBV7-9 to TRBJ2-3, with D possibly matching TRBD1 (5 bases). The CDR3 runs to 13 residues. In germline, CDR1 is SEHNR, CDR2 FQNEAQ (reference sequence). The V end lost 4 bases, the J end lost 5 bases, and 10 bases lay between the germline ends. Written as DNA, the CDR3 is TGTGCCAGCAGCTCAAACAGGCTAGATACGCAGTATTTT. As protein: CASSSNRLDTQYF.

In its sample, this clonotype was seen many times. This chain uses TRBV28 with TRBJ2-5, with 8 bases fitting TRBD2. Germline lookup yields CDR1 MDHEN and CDR2 SYDVKM. The CDR3 has 14 residues. The ends lost 5 bases at V and 4 bases at J; junction bases unmatched: 6. The CDR3 region has the DNA TGTGCCAGCAGTCACGATGGACTAGCAGAGACCCAGTACTTC. It specifies CASSHDGLAETQYF.

The rearrangement uses TRBV7-8 and TRBJ2-7; 8 positions agree with TRBD1. Per germline, CDR1 SGHVS and CDR2 FQNEAQ. Unmatched junction bases numbered 6, after V lost 3 bases and J lost 2 bases. The CDR3 length is 15 residues. In DNA form, the CDR3 reads TGTGCCAGCAGCTTGTTCGGGACAGGCACCTACGAGCAGTACTTC. Amino acids: CASSLFGTGTYEQYF.

This clonotype was seen repeatedly, ten times or more. This chain links TRBV12-3 or TRBV12-4 with TRBJ2-5, with unresolved D. This CDR3 is built from 14 residues. V was pared by 3 bases and J by 0 bases, with 8 bases between. The CDR3 loop is CASSLGPNQETQYF. The CDR3 DNA is TGTGCCAGCAGTTTGGGTCCCAACCAAGAGACCCAGTACTTC.

This clonotype was picked up many times. The gene calls are TRBV20-1 and TRBJ2-7; 8 bases are a match to TRBD1. There are 13 residues in the CDR3. V lost 6 bases to trimming and J lost 0 bases; unmatched junction nucleotides: 4. In germline, CDR1 is DFQATT, CDR2 SNEGSKA (reference sequence). CDR3 region: CSARTGISYEQYF. CDR3 sequence (DNA): TGCAGTGCCAGGACAGGGATCTCCTACGAGCAGTACTTC.

This clonotype was observed many times. V and J are TRBV6-5 and TRBJ2-7, with 9 bases matching TRBD1. V lost 4 bases and J lost 6; bases outside the gene matches: 10. The CDR3 loop spans 15 amino acids. Germline assignment: CDR1 MNHEY and CDR2 SVGAGI. Here the CDR3 DNA reads TGTGCCAGCAGTTTAACCGACAGGGGGAGAGGCGAGCAGTACTTC. Encoded protein: CASSLTDRGRGEQYF.